The source of this T cell receptor (beta chain) is a study of shared clonotypes between healthy human individuals. A remark on this clone: Its antigen is not identified.

General observations from the study: Clonotype sharing levels among donors were expected to vary with sequencing depth.

The authors ran the assay at deep level. Assay used: immunoSEQ multiplex PCR; TCRdb lists only in-frame clones, some missing. The table shows roughly 2,500,000 clones, with over 85% occurring only once. Germline-derived CDR1 and CDR2 are SGHTA and FQGNSA. The junction had 8 bases not matched to a gene; V was cut back by 7 bases and J by 7 bases. The CDR3 spans 15 residues. From CD4+ cells came CD45RA+ naive and CD45RA-negative memory subsets. The sequenced material came from naive CD4+ T cells from PBMCs. Subset of the sample: CD45RA+ positively selected. This clonotype originated in a man younger than 30 in good health. Some clones in this sample may be carry-over from other donors' samples. The chain links TRBV7-2 to TRBJ1-4, with 11 bases fitting TRBD1. The CDR3 coding sequence is TGTGCCAGCAACAGTCAGGGGACAGGGGGTGAAAAACTGTTTTTT. It specifies CASNSQGTGGEKLFF.